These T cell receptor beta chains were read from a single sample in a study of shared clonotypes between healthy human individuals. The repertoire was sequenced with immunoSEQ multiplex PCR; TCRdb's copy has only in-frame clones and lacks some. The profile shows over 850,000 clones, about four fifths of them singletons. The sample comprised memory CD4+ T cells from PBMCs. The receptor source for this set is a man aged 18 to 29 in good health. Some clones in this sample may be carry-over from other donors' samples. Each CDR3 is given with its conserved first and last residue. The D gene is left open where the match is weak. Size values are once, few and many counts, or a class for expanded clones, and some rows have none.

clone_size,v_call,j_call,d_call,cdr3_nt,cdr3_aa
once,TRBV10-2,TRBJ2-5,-,TGCGCCAGCAGTGGCAGGTTAAAAGAGACCCAGTACTTC,CASSGRLKETQYF
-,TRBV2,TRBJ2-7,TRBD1,TGTGCCAGCAAGGGGACAGGAATTGTTTACGAGCAGTACTTC,CASKGTGIVYEQYF
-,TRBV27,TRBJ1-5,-,TGTGCCAGCAGTTTAACCCGTAATCAGCCCCAGCATTTT,CASSLTRNQPQHF
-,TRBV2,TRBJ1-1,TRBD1,TGTGCCAGTAAAAGGGACAGGGCGAACACTGAAGCTTTCTTT,CASKRDRANTEAFF
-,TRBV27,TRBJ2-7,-,TGTGCCAGCAGTCGACGGGACGGAGGCTACGAGCAGTACTTC,CASSRRDGGYEQYF
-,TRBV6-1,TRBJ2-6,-,TGTGCCAGCAGTGGGGGGCGCTCTGGGGCCAACGTCCTGACTTTC,CASSGGRSGANVLTF
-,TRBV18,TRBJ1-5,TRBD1,TGTGCCAGCTCACCACCGGCCTGGGAGGGGGCGCCGGATCAGCCCCAGCATTTT,CASSPPAWEGAPDQPQHF
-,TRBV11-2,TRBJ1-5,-,TGTGCCAGCAGCCCGAATACAGGGTGGAATCAGCCCCAGCATTTT,CASSPNTGWNQPQHF
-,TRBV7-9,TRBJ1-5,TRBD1,TGTGCCGGCGGGACAGGGGATCAGCCCCAGCATTTT,CAGGTGDQPQHF
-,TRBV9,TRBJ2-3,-,TGTGCCAGCAGCGTGAGGGACCGACCCACAGATACGCAGTATTTT,CASSVRDRPTDTQYF
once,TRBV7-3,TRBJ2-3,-,TGTGCCAGCAGCTTAAAAGGGGTCAATACGCAGTATTTT,CASSLKGVNTQYF
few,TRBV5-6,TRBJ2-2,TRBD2,TGTGCCAGCAGCTTGTGGCGACTAGCGGGAGCTCCCGGGGAGCTGTTTTTT,CASSLWRLAGAPGELFF
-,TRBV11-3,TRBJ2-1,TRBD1,TGTGCCAGCAGCCCCTACAGGGGTACCTACAATGAGCAGTTCTTC,CASSPYRGTYNEQFF
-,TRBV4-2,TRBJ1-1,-,TGTGCCAGCAGCCAAGATCCCCAGACAGATCGTGCAGCTTTCTTT,CASSQDPQTDRAAFF
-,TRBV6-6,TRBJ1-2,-,TGTGCCAGCCGTCAATTGCAAATCTACACCTTC,CASRQLQIYTF
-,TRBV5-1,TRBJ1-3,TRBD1,TGCGCCAGCAGCCCCTCGACAGGGCCTGGAAACACCATATATTTT,CASSPSTGPGNTIYF
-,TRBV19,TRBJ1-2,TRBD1,TGTGCCAGTAGGAAGAACCCGGCGGGACAGAACTATGGCTACACCTTC,CASRKNPAGQNYGYTF
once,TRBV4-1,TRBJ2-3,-,TGCGCCAGCAGCCAAGGGGCGGAGGTGGATACGCAGTATTTT,CASSQGAEVDTQYF
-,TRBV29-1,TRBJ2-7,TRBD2,TGCAGCGTGGTGGGAGGGGACTGGACCGAGCAGTACTTC,CSVVGGDWTEQYF
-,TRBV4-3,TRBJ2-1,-,TGCGCCAGCAGCCAAGTCGCCGGGACACAACCGTATGAGCAGTTCTTC,CASSQVAGTQPYEQFF
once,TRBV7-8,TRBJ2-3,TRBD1,TGTGCCAGCAGTGATACAGGGGCTAGTCCCACAGATACGCAGTATTTT,CASSDTGASPTDTQYF
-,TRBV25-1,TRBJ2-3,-,TGTGCCAGCAAAAAGGGTAGCACAGATACGCAGTATTTT,CASKKGSTDTQYF
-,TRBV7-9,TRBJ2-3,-,TGTGCCAGCAGCTTAGATCGTTCAGATACGCAGTATTTT,CASSLDRSDTQYF
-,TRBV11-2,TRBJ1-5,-,TGTGCCAGCAGCTACGGGAGCAATCAGCCCCAGCATTTT,CASSYGSNQPQHF